Shown below are 7 T cell receptor beta chains from a single sample sequenced in a study of lymphopenia after photon versus proton radiotherapy. Profiling relied on immunoSEQ multiplex PCR, and the TCRdb table lists in-frame clones only, not all of them. This sample has 42,000 or so clones, with under 85% found just once. Here the sequenced sample was peripheral blood, taken from a patient treated with proton-based radiotherapy. The receptors were sampled from a woman aged 65 to 85 with pancreatic cancer.

The gene calls are TRBV7-9 and TRBJ2-1, with 7 bases fitting TRBD2. The germline V gene encodes CDR1 SEHNR and CDR2 FQNEAQ (reference sequence). This CDR3 comprises 16 residues. V lost 1 base to trimming and J lost 2 bases; unmatched junction nucleotides: 5. CDR3 sequence reads: CASSLGASGAYNEQFF. In nucleotides, the CDR3 is TGTGCCAGCAGCTTAGGGGCCAGCGGGGCCTACAATGAGCAGTTCTTC.

The chain couples TRBV10-3 to TRBJ2-1; 8 nucleotides match TRBD2. Trimming at V came to 4 bases and at J to 6 bases, leaving 8 bases not matched to a gene. Germline V gene lookup returns CDR1 ENHRY and CDR2 SYGVKD. The CDR3 is 15 amino acids. For the CDR3, the DNA is TGTGCCATCAGTGTAGCGGGGCCTGGGGGCAATGAGCAGTTCTTC. This sequence encodes CAISVAGPGGNEQFF.

This sequence joins TRBV6-5 and TRBJ1-1, with 11 bases aligning to TRBD1. This CDR3 comprises 15 residues. Trimming cost V 6 bases and J 5 bases; bases outside gene matches: 8. Germline V gene data show CDR1 as MNHEY and CDR2 as SVGAGI. The chain's CDR3 is CASSPDRGRETEAFF. CDR3 DNA sequence: TGTGCCAGCAGCCCGGACAGGGGGCGAGAAACTGAAGCTTTCTTT.

This clone was seen a single time. This chain uses TRBV7-9 with TRBJ1-5; no firm D call. In germline, CDR1 is SEHNR, CDR2 FQNEAQ (reference sequence). V was clipped by 6 bases and J by 6 bases, with 15 bases between them. The CDR3 contains 14 residues. CDR3 region: CASSHDLESQPQHF. The CDR3 nucleotides are TGTGCCAGCAGTCATGACCTCGAAAGTCAGCCCCAGCATTTT.

This clone showed up just a few times. The chain links TRBV6-6 to TRBJ2-5; TRBD2 aligns across 9 bases. The CDR3 is made up of 14 amino acids. Germline lookup yields CDR1 MNHNY and CDR2 SVGAGI (reference sequence). With V trimmed by 6 bases and J by 5 bases, 7 bases remained unmatched. The CDR3 nucleotides are TGTGCCAGCAGGTTAGCGGGAGTTTGGGAGACCCAGTACTTC. It specifies CASRLAGVWETQYF.

This clone is a singleton in its sample. The chain uses TRBV7-9 and TRBJ2-1; D is uncertain. Germline loops: CDR1 SEHNR, CDR2 FQNEAQ (reference sequence). V lost 6 bases, J lost 6 bases, and 9 bases lay in between. This CDR3 comprises 12 residues. CDR3 amino acids: CASRPLANEQFF. CDR3 coding DNA: TGTGCCAGCAGACCCCTCGCCAATGAGCAGTTCTTC.

This clone was counted between two and nine times. This chain uses TRBV27 with TRBJ2-7, with TRBD2 matching over 7 bases. The CDR3 length is 12 residues. Germline-derived CDR1 and CDR2 are MNHEY and SMNVEV (reference sequence). CDR3 sequence: CPKWEGSFEQYF. For the CDR3, the DNA is TGTCCAAAGTGGGAGGGCAGCTTCGAGCAGTACTTC.